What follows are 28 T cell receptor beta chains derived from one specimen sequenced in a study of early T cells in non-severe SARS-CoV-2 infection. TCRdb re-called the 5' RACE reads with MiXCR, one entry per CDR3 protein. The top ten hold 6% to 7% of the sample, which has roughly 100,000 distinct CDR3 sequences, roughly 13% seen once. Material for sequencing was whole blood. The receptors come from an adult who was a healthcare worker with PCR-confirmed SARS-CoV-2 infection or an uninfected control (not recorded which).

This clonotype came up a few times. Here the CDR3 reads CASSLGTKWRERNEQFF. For the CDR3, the DNA is TGCGCCAGCAGCTTGGGGACTAAATGGCGGGAGCGCAATGAGCAGTTCTTC. V gene TRBV5-1 combines with J gene TRBJ2-1, with 7 bases identical to TRBD2. CDR1 is SGHRS and CDR2 is YFSETQ in the germline V gene. After removal of 0 bases from V and 6 bases from J, the junction contained 12 bases not matched to a gene. The CDR3 runs 17 residues.

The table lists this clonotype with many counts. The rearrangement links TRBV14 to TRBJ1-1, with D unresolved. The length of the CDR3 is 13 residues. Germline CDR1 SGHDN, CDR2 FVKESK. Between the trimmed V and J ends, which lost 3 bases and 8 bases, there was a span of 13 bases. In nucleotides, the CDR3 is TGTGCCAGCAGCCAGAGGCTTAATCAAGAAGCTTTCTTT. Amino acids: CASSQRLNQEAFF.

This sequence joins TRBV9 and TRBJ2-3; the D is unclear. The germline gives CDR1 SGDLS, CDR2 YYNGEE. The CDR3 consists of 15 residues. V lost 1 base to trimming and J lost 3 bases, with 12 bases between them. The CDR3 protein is CASSVRGINTDTQYF. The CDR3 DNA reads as TGTGCCAGCAGCGTAAGAGGTATTAATACAGATACGCAGTATTTT.

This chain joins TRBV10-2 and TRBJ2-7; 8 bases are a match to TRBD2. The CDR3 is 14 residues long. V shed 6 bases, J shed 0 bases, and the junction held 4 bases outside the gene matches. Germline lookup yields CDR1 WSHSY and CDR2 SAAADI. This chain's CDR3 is CASRETSVSYEQYF. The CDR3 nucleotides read TGCGCCAGCAGGGAGACTAGCGTCTCCTACGAGCAGTACTTC.

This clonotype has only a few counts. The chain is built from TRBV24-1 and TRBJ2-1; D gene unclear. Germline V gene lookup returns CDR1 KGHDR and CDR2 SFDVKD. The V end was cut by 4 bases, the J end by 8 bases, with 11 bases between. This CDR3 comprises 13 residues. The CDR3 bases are TGTGCCACCAGTGAACCTAACAACCATGAGCAGTTCTTC. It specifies CATSEPNNHEQFF.

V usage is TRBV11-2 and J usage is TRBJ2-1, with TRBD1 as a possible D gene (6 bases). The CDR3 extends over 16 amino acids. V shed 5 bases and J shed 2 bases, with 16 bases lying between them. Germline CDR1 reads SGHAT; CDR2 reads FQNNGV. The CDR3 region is CASSSDQDSPYNEQFF. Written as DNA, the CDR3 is TGTGCCAGCAGCAGCGACCAGGACAGCCCCTACAATGAGCAGTTCTTC.

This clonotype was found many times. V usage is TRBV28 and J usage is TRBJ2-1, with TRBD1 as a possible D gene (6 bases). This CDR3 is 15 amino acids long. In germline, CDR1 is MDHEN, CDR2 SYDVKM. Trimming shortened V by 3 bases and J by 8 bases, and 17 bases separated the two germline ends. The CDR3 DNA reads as TGTGCCAGCAGTTTGGTTTTGGGGGCCAGGGATGAGCAGTTCTTC. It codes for CASSLVLGARDEQFF.

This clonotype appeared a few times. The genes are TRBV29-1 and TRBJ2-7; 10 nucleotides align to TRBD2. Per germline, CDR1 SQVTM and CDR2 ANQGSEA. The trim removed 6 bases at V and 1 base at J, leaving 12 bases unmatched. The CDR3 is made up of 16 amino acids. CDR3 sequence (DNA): TGCAGCGTCCAGAACTCGATAGCGGGAGGTTCCTACGAGCAGTACTTC. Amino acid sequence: CSVQNSIAGGSYEQYF.

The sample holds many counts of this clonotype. The DNA for the CDR3 is TGTGCCAGCAGCGTAGGTCTAGCGGCAAGGAATGAGCAGTTCTTC. It translates to CASSVGLAARNEQFF. V and J are TRBV9 and TRBJ2-1, with TRBD2 matching over 7 bases. With 0 bases clipped from V and 7 bases from J, the junction kept 7 bases outside the gene matches. Germline lookup yields CDR1 SGDLS and CDR2 YYNGEE. The CDR3 has 15 residues.

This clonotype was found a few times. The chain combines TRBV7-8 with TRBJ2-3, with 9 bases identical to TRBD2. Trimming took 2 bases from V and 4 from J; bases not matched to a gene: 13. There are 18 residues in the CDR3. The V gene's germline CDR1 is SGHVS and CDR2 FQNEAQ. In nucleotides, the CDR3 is TGTGCCAGCAGCTTACTAGTTGCGGGAGGGCCGGGAGCAGATACGCAGTATTTT. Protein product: CASSLLVAGGPGADTQYF.

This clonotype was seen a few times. The CDR3, as DNA: TGTGCCAGCAGCTCGACGTACACCGGGGAGCTGTTTTTT. Its protein is CASSSTYTGELFF. J is TRBJ2-2 and V is TRBV7-9; D gene ambiguous. The V end was cut by 4 bases, the J end by 3 bases, with 6 bases between. The CDR3 runs to 13 residues. Germline CDR1 is SEHNR and CDR2 is FQNEAQ (reference sequence). The full variable domain, in which reference TRBV7-9 and TRBJ2-2 provide the parts outside the CDR3, is DTGVSQNPRHKITKRGQNVTFRCDPISEHNRLYWYRQTLGQGPEFLTYFQNEAQLEKSRLLSDRFSAERPKGSFSTLEIQRTEQGDSAMYLCASSSTYTGELFFGEGSRLTVL.

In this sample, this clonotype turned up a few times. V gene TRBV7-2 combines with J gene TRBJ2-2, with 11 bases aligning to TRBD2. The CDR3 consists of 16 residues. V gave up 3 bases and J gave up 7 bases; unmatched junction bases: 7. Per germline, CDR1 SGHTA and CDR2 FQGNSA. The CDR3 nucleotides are TGTGCCAGCAGCTTGGATAGCGGGAGGGCCCTCGGGGAGCTGTTTTTT. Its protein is CASSLDSGRALGELFF. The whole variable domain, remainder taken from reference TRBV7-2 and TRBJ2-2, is GAGVSQSPSNKVTEKGKDVELRCDPISGHTALYWYRQSLGQGLEFLIYFQGNSAPDKSGLPSDRFSAERTGGSVSTLTIQRTQQEDSAVYLCASSLDSGRALGELFFGEGSRLTVL.

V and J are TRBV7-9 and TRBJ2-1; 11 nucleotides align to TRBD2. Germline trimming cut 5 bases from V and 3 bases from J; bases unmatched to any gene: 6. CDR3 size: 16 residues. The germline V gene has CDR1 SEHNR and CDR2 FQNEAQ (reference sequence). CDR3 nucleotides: TGTGCCAGCAGCACCACTAGCGGGAGTTACTACAATGAGCAGTTCTTC. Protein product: CASSTTSGSYYNEQFF. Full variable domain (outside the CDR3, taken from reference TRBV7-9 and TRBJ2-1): DTGVSQNPRHKITKRGQNVTFRCDPISEHNRLYWYRQTLGQGPEFLTYFQNEAQLEKSRLLSDRFSAERPKGSFSTLEIQRTEQGDSAMYLCASSTTSGSYYNEQFFGPGTRLTVL.

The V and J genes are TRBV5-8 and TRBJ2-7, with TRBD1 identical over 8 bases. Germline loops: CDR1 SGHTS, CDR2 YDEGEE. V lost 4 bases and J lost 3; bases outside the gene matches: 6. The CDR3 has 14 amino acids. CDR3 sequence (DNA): TGTGCCAGCAGCGCGGGACAGGAAAGCTACGAGCAGTACTTC. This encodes CASSAGQESYEQYF.

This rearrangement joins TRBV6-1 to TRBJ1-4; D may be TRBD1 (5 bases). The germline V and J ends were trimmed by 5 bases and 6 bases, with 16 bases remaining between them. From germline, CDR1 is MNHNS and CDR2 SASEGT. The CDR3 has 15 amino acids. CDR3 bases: TGTGCCAGCAGTCTCGGTTGGGGGGAGGATGAAAAACTGTTTTTT. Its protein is CASSLGWGEDEKLFF.

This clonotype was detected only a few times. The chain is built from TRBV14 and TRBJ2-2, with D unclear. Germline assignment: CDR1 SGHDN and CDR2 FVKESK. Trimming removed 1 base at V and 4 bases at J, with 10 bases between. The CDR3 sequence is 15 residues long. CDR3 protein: CASSQGSHPTGELFF. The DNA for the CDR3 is TGTGCCAGCAGCCAAGGAAGCCATCCCACCGGGGAGCTGTTTTTT.

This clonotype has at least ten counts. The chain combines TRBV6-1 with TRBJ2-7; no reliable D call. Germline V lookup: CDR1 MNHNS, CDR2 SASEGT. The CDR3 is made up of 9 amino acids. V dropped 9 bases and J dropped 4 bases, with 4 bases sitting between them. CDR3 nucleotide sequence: TGTGCCAGTAGGTACGAGCAGTACTTC. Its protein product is CASRYEQYF.

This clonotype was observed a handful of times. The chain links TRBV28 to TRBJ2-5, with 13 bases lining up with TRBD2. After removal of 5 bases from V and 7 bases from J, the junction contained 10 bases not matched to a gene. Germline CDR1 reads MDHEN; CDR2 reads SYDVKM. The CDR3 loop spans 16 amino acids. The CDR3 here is CASSPPGLAGSVTQYF. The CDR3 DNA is TGTGCCAGCAGTCCTCCGGGACTAGCGGGATCGGTGACCCAGTACTTC. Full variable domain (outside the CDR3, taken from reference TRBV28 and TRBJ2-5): DVKVTQSSRYLVKRTGEKVFLECVQDMDHENMFWYRQDPGLGLRLIYFSYDVKMKEKGDIPEGYSVSREKKERFSLILESASTNQTSMYLCASSPPGLAGSVTQYFGPGTRLLVL.

The CDR3 loop is CATSDSTSGRVYEQFF. In nucleotides, the CDR3 is TGTGCCACCAGTGATTCGACTAGCGGGAGAGTCTATGAGCAGTTCTTC. The V call is TRBV24-1, the J call TRBJ2-1; TRBD2 agrees at 12 bases. The V gene's germline CDR1 is KGHDR and CDR2 SFDVKD. This CDR3 is built from 16 residues. Losses at the gene ends were 2 bases for V and 8 bases for J; bases not matched to a gene: 6.

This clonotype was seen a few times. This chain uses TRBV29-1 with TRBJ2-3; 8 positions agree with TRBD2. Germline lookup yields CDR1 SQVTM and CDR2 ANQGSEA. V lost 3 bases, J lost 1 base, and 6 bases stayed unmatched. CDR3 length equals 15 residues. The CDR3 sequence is CSVEGGRMGTDTQYF. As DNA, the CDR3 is TGCAGCGTTGAGGGCGGGAGGATGGGCACAGATACGCAGTATTTT.

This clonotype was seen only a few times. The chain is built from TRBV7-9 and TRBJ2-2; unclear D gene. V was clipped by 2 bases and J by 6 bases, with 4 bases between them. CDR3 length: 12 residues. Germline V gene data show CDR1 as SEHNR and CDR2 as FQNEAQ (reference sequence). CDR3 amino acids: CASSLRPGELFF. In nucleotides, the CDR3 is TGTGCCAGCAGCTTACGCCCCGGGGAGCTGTTTTTT.

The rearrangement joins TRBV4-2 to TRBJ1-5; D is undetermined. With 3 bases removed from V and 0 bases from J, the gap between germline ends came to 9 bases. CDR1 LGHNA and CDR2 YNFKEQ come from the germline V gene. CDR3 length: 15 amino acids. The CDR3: CASSHRGSSNQPQHF. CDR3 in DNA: TGTGCCAGCAGCCACCGTGGTAGTAGCAATCAGCCCCAGCATTTT.

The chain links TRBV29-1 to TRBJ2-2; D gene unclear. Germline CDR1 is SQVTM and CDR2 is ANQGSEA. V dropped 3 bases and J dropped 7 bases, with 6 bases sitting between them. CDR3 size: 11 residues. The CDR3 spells CSVEFYGELFF. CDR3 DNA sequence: TGCAGCGTTGAGTTTTACGGGGAGCTGTTTTTT.

The CDR3 reads CASSYSLQGASSYEQYF. The CDR3 DNA sequence: TGTGCCAGCAGTTACTCGCTCCAGGGAGCCTCCTCCTACGAGCAGTACTTC. This chain links TRBV6-5 with TRBJ2-7; D possibly matches TRBD1 or TRBD2 (5 bases each). The V end lost 0 bases, the J end lost 0 bases, and 15 bases lay between the germline ends. From germline, CDR1 is MNHEY and CDR2 SVGAGI. This CDR3 spans 17 amino acids.

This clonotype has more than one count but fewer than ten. CDR3 sequence: CSVEAESGSYEQYF. The DNA of the CDR3 is TGCAGCGTTGAAGCGGAGTCGGGCTCCTACGAGCAGTACTTC. The chain uses TRBV29-1 and TRBJ2-7; D unresolved. Germline V gives CDR1 SQVTM, CDR2 ANQGSEA. The CDR3 is 14 amino acids. With 1 base removed from V and 0 bases from J, the gap between germline ends came to 10 bases.

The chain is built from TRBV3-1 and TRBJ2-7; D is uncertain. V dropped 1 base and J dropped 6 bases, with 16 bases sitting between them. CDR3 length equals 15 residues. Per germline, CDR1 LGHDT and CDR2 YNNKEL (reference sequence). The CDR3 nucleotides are TGTGCCAGCAGCCAAGCGGCCGTCCGGGTGATCGAGCAGTACTTC. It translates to CASSQAAVRVIEQYF.

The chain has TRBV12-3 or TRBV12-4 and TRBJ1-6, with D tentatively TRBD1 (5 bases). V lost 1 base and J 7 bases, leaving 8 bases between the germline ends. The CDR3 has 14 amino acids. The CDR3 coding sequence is TGTGCCAGCAGTTTAGGGGGGGTAAATTCACCCCTCCACTTT. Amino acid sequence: CASSLGGVNSPLHF.

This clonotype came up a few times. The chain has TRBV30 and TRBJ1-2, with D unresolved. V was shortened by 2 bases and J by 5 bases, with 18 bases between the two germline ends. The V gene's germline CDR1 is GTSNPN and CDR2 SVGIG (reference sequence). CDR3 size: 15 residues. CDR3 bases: TGTGCCTGGAGTTCCCCGCATAACCCCCTTTATGGCTACACCTTC. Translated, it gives CAWSSPHNPLYGYTF.